The entry below describes one T cell receptor beta chain. J was trimmed by 3 bases and V by 5 bases; bases with no gene match: 3. Germline V lookup: CDR1 SGHRS, CDR2 YFSETQ. The CDR3 contains 14 residues. This record belongs to a study of cytomegalovirus exposure and HLA in healthy donors. The PCR employed 60 Vbeta primers together with 13 Jbeta primers. Sequencing was performed with immunoSEQ multiplex PCR; in TCRdb, only in-frame clones are kept and a portion is missing. The sample holds 110,000 to 150,000 clones; about 73% are singletons and the top ten take approximately 2.3%. The source of this sequence is a woman aged 55 to 70 in good health and CMV-seropositive. The gene calls are TRBV5-1 and TRBJ1-4, with 8 bases matching TRBD1. The material sequenced was PBMCs. The CDR3 DNA sequence: TGCGCCAGCAGACTACAGGGGGCTAATGAAAAACTGTTTTTT. Its translation: CASRLQGANEKLFF.